This TCR beta chain derives from a study of cytomegalovirus exposure and HLA in healthy donors. Use of 60 Vbeta and 13 Jbeta primers characterized the PCR. Sequencing was performed with immunoSEQ multiplex PCR; in TCRdb, only in-frame clones are kept and a portion is missing. The sample shows fewer than 250,000 clones, around 83% of them seen only once. The CDR3 is 16 amino acids. Germline V gene lookup returns CDR1 MNHEY and CDR2 SMNVEV (reference sequence). V lost 6 bases and J 2 bases, leaving 20 bases between the germline ends. General observations from the study: V- and J-gene trimming of TCR beta was linked (in a later analysis) to a missense DCLRE1C variant.

Worth noting for this clone: Antigen specificity is unknown.

The chain couples TRBV27 to TRBJ2-7; D is possibly TRBD1 (6 bases). The source is a girl between 5 and 17 years old in good health and CMV-seronegative. Sequencing used PBMCs. CDR3 residues: CASSPGTFSVAYEQYF. Written as DNA, the CDR3 is TGTGCCAGCAGCCCCGGGACATTCTCAGTGGCCTACGAGCAGTACTTC.